This TCR beta chain comes out of a study of T cell repertoires in cytomegalovirus infection. Via MiXCR, TCRdb re-called the reads, giving one row per CDR3 protein. Of about 530,000 distinct CDR3 sequences in the sample, about 25% were seen once. This receptor was obtained from a human donor in good health (CMV status not recorded). Some clones in this sample may be carry-over from other donors' samples. Material: PBMCs.

In DNA, the CDR3 is TGTGCCTGGACGCTAACTAGCGGGAGTGAGCAGTTCTTC. This translates into CAWTLTSGSEQFF. J is TRBJ2-1 and V is TRBV30; 11 nucleotides align to TRBD2. The germline gives CDR1 GTSNPN, CDR2 SVGIG (reference sequence). The trim removed 4 bases at V and 9 bases at J, leaving 5 bases unmatched. CDR3 length equals 13 residues.